A selection of T cell receptor beta chains follows, all from one sample in a study of T-cell reconstitution after alpha-beta-depleted transplantation in children. Each CDR3 protein gets one entry after TCRdb re-called the PCR reads with MiXCR. The sample contains some 120,000 distinct CDR3 sequences, about 9.9% of which appear only once. The starting material was PBMCs, mostly from graft donor cells, obtained 180 days after TCRalphabeta/CD19-depleted stem cell transplant. Source of these receptors: a girl in the first two years of life who had a stem cell transplant for combined immunodeficiency, so the T cells may come from the graft donor. Both conserved end residues are part of each CDR3. A D gene is named only where the DNA matches it firmly. Clone size is stated in some rows and not others, as once, few, many or a class when expanded.

cdr3_aa cdr3_nt j_call v_call clone_size d_call
CASSQERWGSGIQYF TGCGCCAGCAGCCAAGAGAGATGGGGCTCGGGCATTCAGTACTTC TRBJ2-4 TRBV4-3 many NA
CASSADTITEAFF TGTGCCAGCAGCGCAGATACGATCACTGAAGCTTTCTTT TRBJ1-1 TRBV9 many NA
CASSLTTIPYSNQPQHF TGTGCCAGCAGTTTAACTACTATCCCCTATAGCAATCAGCCCCAGCATTTT TRBJ1-5 TRBV28 few NA
CATSAGGAWDQPQHF TGTGCCACCAGTGCAGGGGGCGCGTGGGATCAGCCCCAGCATTTT TRBJ1-5 TRBV24-1 few TRBD1
CSARGATEAFF TGCAGTGCTAGGGGGGCTACTGAAGCTTTCTTT TRBJ1-1 TRBV20-1 NA NA
CASSLLNTQYF TGTGCCAGCAGCTTATTAAATACGCAGTATTTT TRBJ2-3 TRBV7-3 few NA
CASSLGPPRDSSYEQYF TGCGCCAGCAGCTTGGGACCTCCCCGGGACAGCTCCTACGAGCAGTACTTC TRBJ2-7 TRBV5-1 NA TRBD1
CASSKGGDRQETQYF TGTGCCAGCAGCAAAGGTGGGGACAGACAAGAGACCCAGTACTTC TRBJ2-5 TRBV21-1 few NA
CASTREFSDEQFF TGTGCCAGTACTAGAGAATTTTCGGATGAGCAGTTCTTC TRBJ2-1 TRBV6-6 few NA
CASSLGVSGGSYNEQFF TGTGCCAGCAGCTTAGGGGTCAGCGGGGGGTCGTACAATGAGCAGTTCTTC TRBJ2-1 TRBV7-8 many TRBD2
CASSQEATSTDTQYF TGCGCCAGCAGCCAAGAGGCGACTAGCACAGATACGCAGTATTTT TRBJ2-3 TRBV4-3 NA NA
CSASFLPAGGVDEQFF TGCAGTGCTAGTTTCCTCCCAGCGGGAGGGGTCGATGAGCAGTTCTTC TRBJ2-1 TRBV20-1 many TRBD2
CSPWVRAYEQYF TGCAGCCCCTGGGTCAGGGCCTACGAGCAGTACTTC TRBJ2-7 TRBV29-1 NA NA
CASSTGLPAYNEQFF TGTGCCAGCAGTACGGGACTGCCAGCGTACAATGAGCAGTTCTTC TRBJ2-1 TRBV27 NA NA
CASSKEDEGETQYF TGTGCCAGCAGCAAAGAGGACGAGGGCGAGACCCAGTACTTC TRBJ2-5 TRBV21-1 few NA
CASSWGQTGSYNSPLHF TGTGCCAGCAGTTGGGGACAGACAGGGTCCTATAATTCACCCCTCCACTTT TRBJ1-6 TRBV12-3/TRBV12-4 few TRBD1
CASSPTGAGSNGYTF TGTGCCAGCAGCCCGACGGGAGCAGGGAGCAATGGCTACACCTTC TRBJ1-2 TRBV7-9 many NA
CASSYRGYTSNYGYTF TGTGCCAGCAGTTACAGAGGGTATACCTCCAACTATGGCTACACCTTC TRBJ1-2 TRBV6-5 many NA
CASSREGGTTDTQYF TGTGCCAGCAGCCGCGAGGGGGGGACGACAGATACGCAGTATTTT TRBJ2-3 TRBV7-9 NA NA
CASSLGPPSEQYF TGCGCCAGCAGCTTGGGGCCGCCAAGCGAGCAGTACTTC TRBJ2-7 TRBV5-1 NA NA
CASSFASPDTQYF TGTGCCAGCAGTTTCGCTAGCCCCGATACGCAGTATTTT TRBJ2-3 TRBV12-3/TRBV12-4 NA NA
CASSGTYRGPGELFF TGTGCTAGCAGTGGAACCTACAGGGGGCCCGGGGAGCTGTTTTTT TRBJ2-2 TRBV7-7 few TRBD1
CSVESRAGALPGDEQFF TGCAGCGTTGAATCCCGGGCGGGAGCGCTCCCTGGGGATGAGCAGTTCTTC TRBJ2-1 TRBV29-1 few TRBD2
CASSQLNTGELFF TGTGCCAGCAGCCAATTAAACACCGGGGAGCTGTTTTTT TRBJ2-2 TRBV4-2 NA NA
CASSLNPGLAGGPRPGELFF TGTGCCAGCAGTTTAAACCCAGGACTAGCGGGAGGGCCCAGACCCGGGGAGCTGTTTTTT TRBJ2-2 TRBV12-3/TRBV12-4 few TRBD2
CASSQIGTVYEQYF TGCGCCAGCAGCCAGATCGGGACAGTTTACGAGCAGTACTTC TRBJ2-7 TRBV5-1 many TRBD1
CASSSPGLPNTGELFF TGTGCCAGCAGCTCCCCAGGACTCCCGAACACCGGGGAGCTGTTTTTT TRBJ2-2 TRBV12-3/TRBV12-4 NA NA
CASSLDRTGLPYEQYF TGCGCCAGCAGCTTGGACCGGACAGGGCTACCCTACGAGCAGTACTTC TRBJ2-7 TRBV5-1 few TRBD1
CASRPLGGIADTQYF TGTGCCAGCAGACCCCTGGGGGGGATTGCAGATACGCAGTATTTT TRBJ2-3 TRBV12-3/TRBV12-4 few TRBD2
CASSLRIGNPNQPQHF TGTGCCAGCAGTTTAAGGATCGGCAACCCGAATCAGCCCCAGCATTTT TRBJ1-5 TRBV12-3/TRBV12-4 NA NA
CSVEPDWTRRGTGELFF TGCAGCGTTGAACCAGACTGGACTAGGCGGGGTACCGGGGAGCTGTTTTTT TRBJ2-2 TRBV29-1 few TRBD2
CATSREFLSMNTEAFF TGTGCCACCAGCAGAGAATTCCTCAGCATGAACACTGAAGCTTTCTTT TRBJ1-1 TRBV15 few NA
CASSATSGRTGELFF TGTGCCAGCAGTGCTACTAGCGGGAGAACCGGGGAGCTGTTTTTT TRBJ2-2 TRBV12-3/TRBV12-4 few TRBD2
CASSLAEGQAGLGEQYF TGTGCCAGCAGTTTAGCCGAGGGGCAGGCCGGGCTCGGGGAGCAGTACTTC TRBJ2-7 TRBV12-3/TRBV12-4 NA NA
CSARDYGGETQYF TGCAGTGCTAGAGACTATGGGGGAGAGACCCAGTACTTC TRBJ2-5 TRBV20-1 NA NA
CASSPDRTLGYTF TGCGCCAGCAGCCCGGACCGGACACTTGGCTACACCTTC TRBJ1-2 TRBV5-1 many NA
CASSRDEFPSYEQYF TGTGCCAGCAGCCGTGACGAATTTCCCTCCTACGAGCAGTACTTC TRBJ2-7 TRBV5-5 few NA
CASSSGTSGFYEQYF TGTGCCAGCAGTTCCGGGACTAGCGGCTTCTACGAGCAGTACTTC TRBJ2-7 TRBV12-3/TRBV12-4 NA TRBD2
CSTARVHYGYTF TGCAGCACTGCTAGGGTTCACTATGGCTACACCTTC TRBJ1-2 TRBV29-1 few NA
CAIRYSVNTGELFF TGTGCCATCAGGTACAGTGTGAACACCGGGGAGCTGTTTTTT TRBJ2-2 TRBV10-3 NA NA
CASSPGKVWQASREQYF TGCGCCAGCAGCCCCGGGAAGGTGTGGCAGGCTAGCCGGGAGCAGTACTTC TRBJ2-7 TRBV5-1 NA NA
CASSHYSGVESYNEQFF TGTGCCAGCAGTCACTACTCAGGGGTAGAGTCCTACAATGAGCAGTTCTTC TRBJ2-1 TRBV11-2 few NA
CATSRISGYEQYF TGTGCCACCAGCAGAATATCGGGGTACGAGCAGTACTTC TRBJ2-7 TRBV15 NA NA
CSARDGNTGELFF TGCAGTGCCAGGGATGGGAACACCGGGGAGCTGTTTTTT TRBJ2-2 TRBV20-1 NA NA
CSARDRGGRNYGYTF TGCAGTGCTAGAGATCGAGGGGGCCGGAACTATGGCTACACCTTC TRBJ1-2 TRBV20-1 few TRBD1
CSARARGRPDTQYF TGCAGTGCTAGGGCCCGCGGGAGACCAGATACGCAGTATTTT TRBJ2-3 TRBV20-1 many TRBD2
CSARDFGGGTEAFF TGCAGTGCTAGAGATTTTGGGGGAGGCACTGAAGCTTTCTTT TRBJ1-1 TRBV20-1 NA NA
CASSPPVSSYNSPLHF TGTGCCAGCAGTCCCCCGGTGAGCTCCTATAATTCACCCCTCCACTTT TRBJ1-6 TRBV28 NA NA
CASSLTSPPLTGELFF TGTGCCAGCAGTCTTACAAGTCCCCCACTCACCGGGGAGCTGTTTTTT TRBJ2-2 TRBV27 NA NA
CSATGTGYSYEQYF TGCAGTGCCACCGGGACAGGGTACTCCTACGAGCAGTACTTC TRBJ2-7 TRBV20-1 few TRBD1
CSASRRGINYGYTF TGCAGTGCTAGCCGACGGGGCATTAACTATGGCTACACCTTC TRBJ1-2 TRBV20-1 NA NA
CASSPQGGTEAFF TGTGCCAGCTCACCTCAGGGTGGCACTGAAGCTTTCTTT TRBJ1-1 TRBV18 NA NA
CSAITGYSNQPQHF TGCAGTGCCATAACAGGTTATAGCAATCAGCCCCAGCATTTT TRBJ1-5 TRBV20-1 few NA
CSVRADGGSYEQYF TGCAGCGTGAGGGCGGACGGAGGAAGCTACGAGCAGTACTTC TRBJ2-7 TRBV29-1 few NA
CSASRGLTYEQYF TGCAGTGCTAGTCGCGGGCTTACCTACGAGCAGTACTTC TRBJ2-7 TRBV20-1 few NA
CVARGPSTGELFF TGCGTGGCGCGGGGTCCGAGCACCGGGGAGCTGTTTTTT TRBJ2-2 TRBV29-1 few NA
CASSRAGTDTQYF TGTGCCAGCAGTCGGGCTGGCACAGATACGCAGTATTTT TRBJ2-3 TRBV27 many NA
CASSLQGLENNEQFF TGTGCCAGCAGCTTACAGGGGCTTGAAAACAATGAGCAGTTCTTC TRBJ2-1 TRBV7-2 NA NA
CATSRDRTSSGELFF TGTGCCACCAGCAGAGATAGGACTAGCTCCGGGGAGCTGTTTTTT TRBJ2-2 TRBV15 NA TRBD2
CASSLASTGVAKNIQYF TGTGCCAGCAGCTTGGCGAGTACAGGGGTGGCCAAAAACATTCAGTACTTC TRBJ2-4 TRBV5-6 many TRBD1